This TCR beta chain was sequenced during a study of control samples from healthy donors and cancer patients. The CDR3 is made up of 10 amino acids. The V gene's germline CDR1 is SQVTM and CDR2 ANQGSEA. V was clipped by 3 bases and J by 11 bases, with 7 bases between them. The sample holds one count of this clone. Method: immunoSEQ multiplex PCR; TCRdb's copy keeps in-frame clones and lacks some. The data show about 110,000 clones, approximately 84% seen once. The chain employs TRBV29-1 and TRBJ1-4; the D is unclear. The sample was blood. The TCR sequence derives from a man in his late teens or twenties in good health. CDR3 nucleotides: TGCAGCGTTGACCTCGCGAAACTGTTTTTT. It encodes CSVDLAKLFF.